The TCR beta chain described here comes from a study of regulatory T cells in long-lasting Graves disease. The time point: persistent/refractory GD, antithyroid drugs over 5 years with positive TRAb. PBMC RNA was the source of the TCR library. The J segment lost 3 bases and the V segment lost 0 bases, leaving 16 bases of the junction unmatched. The CDR3 is 20 amino acids. Germline V gene sequence: CDR1 MNHEY, CDR2 SVGAGI. Regarding the study as a whole: Fewer public clonotypes were shared by new patients (966) than by persistent patients (about 3,000). Analysis covered peripheral blood alone, not thyroid tissue. TRBV28, TRBJ1-2 and TRBJ2-5 emerged as the favored segments in persistent disease.

Concerning this clonotype: No antigen is known for it.

Arm-PCR of CDR3 regions with iRepertoire HTBI primers generated TCR beta libraries. Authors' processing steps: Segment identification across samples yielded 62 TRBV and fewer than 15 TRBJ segments. TCRdb reanalysed the multiplex PCR reads using MiXCR and keeps one entry per CDR3 protein. TCRdb's processing, not the authors' own work, is the source of the V and J calls. There are over 650,000 distinct CDR3 sequences in the sample; around 32% occur only once, and about 40% lies in the top ten. The receptor's source is a female donor with Graves disease. This chain connects TRBV6-5 to TRBJ2-5; 10 nucleotides align to TRBD1. Source: peripheral blood mononuclear cells (PBMCs), taken when the disease was refractory, from a patient treated with antithyroid drugs. CDR3 loop: CASSYSSPGQGRWAKETQYF. The CDR3 DNA follows: TGTGCCAGCAGTTACTCGAGTCCGGGACAGGGGCGTTGGGCCAAAGAGACCCAGTACTTC.